The next 2 T cell receptor beta chains were all read from a single sample in a study of blood T cell repertoires in COVID-19. Clones were read by immunoSEQ multiplex PCR, and TCRdb kept only the in-frame ones, dropping some. The sample has fewer than 50,000 clones; 79% are singletons. The source material was peripheral blood. These TCRs come from a man between 65 and 80 years old with acute or convalescent COVID-19.

V and J are TRBV19 and TRBJ2-5; 12 bases align to TRBD2. Germline values: CDR1 LNHDA, CDR2 SQIVND (reference sequence). V lost 5 bases to trimming and J lost 1 base; unmatched junction nucleotides: 5. This CDR3 comprises 16 residues. The CDR3 DNA reads as TGTGCCAGTAGTCGGCCGGGACTAGCGGGCCAAGAGACCCAGTACTTC. This encodes CASSRPGLAGQETQYF.

In this sample, this clone turned up a few times. V gene TRBV5-1 combines with J gene TRBJ2-7, with D unclear. CDR1 and CDR2 from the germline V gene are SGHRS and YFSETQ. CDR3 length: 14 amino acids. Trimming pared 3 bases from V and 4 bases from J, leaving 14 bases between. The chain's CDR3 is CASSSVPEDYEQYF. In nucleotides, the CDR3 is TGCGCCAGCAGCTCGGTACCCGAGGATTACGAGCAGTACTTC.